Sequencing of this T cell receptor beta chain was carried out in a study of blood T cell repertoires in COVID-19. CDR1 and CDR2 (germline): SNHLY, FYNNEI. With 7 bases removed from V and 7 bases from J, the gap between germline ends came to 10 bases. The CDR3 consists of 12 residues. The table came from immunoSEQ multiplex PCR; TCRdb's copy has only in-frame clones and leaves some out. Among 50,000 to 80,000 clones, over 65% were seen once, and the ten largest hold 14%. Sequencing was performed on peripheral blood. This chain joins TRBV2 and TRBJ1-4; D unclear. This receptor was taken from a man aged 55 to 69 with COVID-19, enrolled during active disease. The CDR3 protein is CASNGGFEKLFF. The CDR3 DNA follows: TGTGCCAGCAATGGAGGGTTTGAAAAACTGTTTTTT.